This T cell receptor beta chain appears in the sequencing data of a study of human T cells and chemical hapten exposure. This CDR3 contains 12 residues. The V end lost 2 bases, the J end lost 3 bases, and 5 bases lay between the germline ends. The germline gives CDR1 MDHEN, CDR2 SYDVKM. This sample's time point: pre-sensitization, week 0. The sample's treatment: therapeutic diphenylcyclopropenone sensitization with weekly scalp DPC. Each CDR3 protein gets one entry after TCRdb re-called the RACE reads with MiXCR. The table records around 62,000 distinct CDR3 sequences, approximately 6.7% of them present only once. The sample holds many counts of this clonotype.

The specimen comprised whole blood, sampled in connection with sensitization to the hapten diphenylcyclopropenone (DPC). V gene TRBV28 combines with J gene TRBJ2-7; D is ambiguous. The receptor was derived from a woman in her thirties with alopecia areata. Some clones in this sample may be carry-over from other donors' samples. The CDR3 DNA is TGTGCCAGCAGTTTAGTGGGCTACGAGCAGTACTTC. This codes for CASSLVGYEQYF.